A selection of T cell receptor beta chains follows, all from one sample in a study of sequential checkpoint blockade in melanoma. Data came from immunoSEQ multiplex PCR; TCRdb stores just in-frame clones and leaves some out. The table shows about 37,000 clones, with roughly 81% occurring only once. The sequences come from CD8+ T cells sorted from blood (inferred from file names), collected from a patient given nivolumab and ipilimumab in sequence. The receptors derive from a human donor with melanoma. The CDR3 runs from the conserved cysteine through the conserved F or W. A D gene is named only where the DNA matches it firmly. Expanded clones get a size class; other rows say once, few or many, or leave the size out.

size: .
D: .
J: TRBJ2-7
V: TRBV4-1
CDR3: CASSQAPHGGYEQYF
DNA: TGCGCCAGCAGCCAAGCCCCGCACGGGGGCTACGAGCAGTACTTC

size: .
D: TRBD2
J: TRBJ2-1
V: TRBV7-9
CDR3: CASSAPGLAVNEQFF
DNA: TGTGCCAGCAGCGCCCCGGGACTAGCGGTAAATGAGCAGTTCTTC

size: .
D: TRBD1
J: TRBJ1-3
V: TRBV15
CDR3: CATSSGTGSGNTIYF
DNA: TGTGCCACCAGCAGCGGGACAGGCTCTGGAAACACCATATATTTT

size: .
D: .
J: TRBJ2-6
V: TRBV4-1
CDR3: CASSFAVEVSGANVLTF
DNA: TGCGCCAGCTCGTTCGCAGTTGAGGTTTCTGGGGCCAACGTCCTGACTTTC

size: few
D: TRBD1
J: TRBJ1-3
V: TRBV4-2
CDR3: CASSLRQGRIGNTIYF
DNA: TGTGCCAGCAGCCTCCGACAGGGCAGGATTGGAAACACCATATATTTT

size: .
D: .
J: TRBJ2-7
V: TRBV29-1
CDR3: CSVESLSYEQYF
DNA: TGCAGCGTTGAGAGTTTGAGCTACGAGCAGTACTTC

size: .
D: .
J: TRBJ2-1
V: TRBV4-1
CDR3: CASRPTRGSAEQFF
DNA: TGCGCCAGCAGACCCACCCGGGGGAGCGCTGAGCAGTTCTTC

size: few
D: .
J: TRBJ2-7
V: TRBV11-2
CDR3: CASSLDLQGFTYEQYF
DNA: TGTGCCAGCAGCTTAGATCTCCAGGGCTTCACCTACGAGCAGTACTTC

size: .
D: TRBD1
J: TRBJ2-7
V: TRBV5-1
CDR3: CASSFSPGQGTTYEQYF
DNA: TGCGCCAGCAGCTTTTCTCCGGGACAGGGTACGACCTACGAGCAGTACTTC

size: .
D: .
J: TRBJ1-2
V: TRBV5-4
CDR3: CASSLGGLNYGYTF
DNA: TGTGCCAGCAGCTTGGGGGGGCTGAACTATGGCTACACCTTC

size: .
D: TRBD2
J: TRBJ2-5
V: TRBV5-4
CDR3: CASSFGLAGVQETQYF
DNA: TGTGCCAGCAGCTTTGGGCTAGCGGGGGTCCAAGAGACCCAGTACTTC

size: few
D: .
J: TRBJ2-1
V: TRBV19
CDR3: CASSPGEIYNEQFF
DNA: TGTGCCAGTAGTCCCGGGGAAATCTACAATGAGCAGTTCTTC

size: .
D: TRBD1
J: TRBJ1-5
V: TRBV28
CDR3: CASSLALAGGQPQHF
DNA: TGTGCCAGCAGTTTAGCTCTGGCAGGGGGTCAGCCCCAGCATTTT

size: .
D: .
J: TRBJ2-7
V: TRBV7-9
CDR3: CASSLLGGPSSYEQYF
DNA: TGTGCCAGCAGCTTATTGGGAGGCCCGTCCTCCTACGAGCAGTACTTC

size: .
D: TRBD2
J: TRBJ2-5
V: TRBV7-9
CDR3: CASRLGTSVETQYF
DNA: TGTGCCAGCAGGCTTGGGACTAGCGTCGAGACCCAGTACTTC

size: .
D: TRBD2
J: TRBJ2-1
V: TRBV6-5
CDR3: CASSYASGPYNEQFF
DNA: TGTGCCAGCAGTTACGCTAGCGGGCCTTACAATGAGCAGTTCTTC

size: .
D: TRBD1
J: TRBJ2-2
V: TRBV7-9
CDR3: CASSRSGTGGRNTGELFF
DNA: TGTGCCAGCAGCCGTTCCGGGACAGGGGGCCGAAACACCGGGGAGCTGTTTTTT

size: few
D: .
J: TRBJ1-2
V: TRBV21-1
CDR3: CASSLGEAANYGYTF
DNA: TGTGCCAGCAGCCTTGGGGAGGCGGCTAACTATGGCTACACCTTC

size: once
D: .
J: TRBJ2-1
V: TRBV19
CDR3: CASTSDSSYNEQFF
DNA: TGTGCCAGTACATCGGACAGTTCCTACAATGAGCAGTTCTTC

size: .
D: .
J: TRBJ1-1
V: TRBV5-1
CDR3: CASSLSENTEAFF
DNA: TGCGCCAGCAGCTTGTCAGAGAACACTGAAGCTTTCTTT

size: .
D: .
J: TRBJ2-1
V: TRBV29-1
CDR3: CSVEGEMDEQFF
DNA: TGCAGCGTTGAAGGGGAGATGGATGAGCAGTTCTTC

size: .
D: .
J: TRBJ2-7
V: TRBV11-1
CDR3: CASSSPGGSEQYF
DNA: TGTGCCAGCAGCTCGCCTGGGGGCTCCGAGCAGTACTTC

size: .
D: TRBD2
J: TRBJ2-7
V: TRBV5-5
CDR3: CASSPNPPSGRAYEQYF
DNA: TGTGCCAGCAGCCCAAACCCTCCTAGCGGGAGGGCCTACGAGCAGTACTTC